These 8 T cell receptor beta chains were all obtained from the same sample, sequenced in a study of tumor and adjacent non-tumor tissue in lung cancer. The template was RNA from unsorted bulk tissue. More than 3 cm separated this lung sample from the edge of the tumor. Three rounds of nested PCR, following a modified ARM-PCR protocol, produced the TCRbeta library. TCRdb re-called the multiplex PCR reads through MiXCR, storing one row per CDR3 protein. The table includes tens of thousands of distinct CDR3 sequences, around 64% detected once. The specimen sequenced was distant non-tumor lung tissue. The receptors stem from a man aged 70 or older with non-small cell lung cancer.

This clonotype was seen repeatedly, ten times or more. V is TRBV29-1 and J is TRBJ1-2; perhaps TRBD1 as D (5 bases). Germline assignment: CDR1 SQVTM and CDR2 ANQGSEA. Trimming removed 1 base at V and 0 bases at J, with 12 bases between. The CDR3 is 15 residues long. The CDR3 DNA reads TGCAGCGTTGAAGGGGGGATGGGGACTAACTATGGCTACACCTTC. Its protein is CSVEGGMGTNYGYTF.

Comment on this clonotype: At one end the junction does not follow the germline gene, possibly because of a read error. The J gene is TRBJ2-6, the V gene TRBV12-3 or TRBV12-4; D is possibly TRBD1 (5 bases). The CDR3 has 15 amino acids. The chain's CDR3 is CASGLTRPGANVLTF. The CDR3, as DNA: TGTGCCAGCGGTTTAACGAGGCCTGGGGCCAACGTCCTGACCTTC.

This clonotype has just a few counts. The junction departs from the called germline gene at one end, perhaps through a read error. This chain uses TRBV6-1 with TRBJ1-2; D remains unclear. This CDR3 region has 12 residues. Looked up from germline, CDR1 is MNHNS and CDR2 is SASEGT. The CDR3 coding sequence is TGTGTCAGCAGTTATACTGGATATGGCTACACCTTC. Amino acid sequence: CVSSYTGYGYTF.

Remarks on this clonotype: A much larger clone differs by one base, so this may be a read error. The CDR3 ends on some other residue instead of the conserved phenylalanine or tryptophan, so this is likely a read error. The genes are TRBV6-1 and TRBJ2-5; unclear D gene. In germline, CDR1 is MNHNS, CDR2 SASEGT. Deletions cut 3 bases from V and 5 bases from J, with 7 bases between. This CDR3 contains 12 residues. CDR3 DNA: TGTGCCAGCAGTGACTATGGGGAGACCCAGTACCTC. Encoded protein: CASSDYGETQYL.

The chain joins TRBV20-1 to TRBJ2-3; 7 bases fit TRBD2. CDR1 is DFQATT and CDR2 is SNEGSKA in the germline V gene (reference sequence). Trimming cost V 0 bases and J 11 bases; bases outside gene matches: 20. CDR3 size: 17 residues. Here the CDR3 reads CSARDHLWGGPAGMQYF. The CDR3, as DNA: TGCAGTGCTAGAGATCATTTATGGGGAGGGCCAGCAGGTATGCAGTATTTT.

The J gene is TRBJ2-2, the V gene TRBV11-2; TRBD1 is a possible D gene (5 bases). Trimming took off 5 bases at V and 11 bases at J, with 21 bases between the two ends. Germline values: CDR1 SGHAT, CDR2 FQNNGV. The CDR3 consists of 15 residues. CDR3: CASSVSFGYTGELFF. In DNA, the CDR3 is TGTGCCAGCAGCGTAAGTTTCGGGTACACAGGAGAGCTGTTTTTT.

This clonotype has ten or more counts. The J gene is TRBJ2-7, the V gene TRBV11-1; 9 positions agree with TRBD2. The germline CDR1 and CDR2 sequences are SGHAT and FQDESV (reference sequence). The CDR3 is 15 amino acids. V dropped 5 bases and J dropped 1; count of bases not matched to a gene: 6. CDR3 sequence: CASSEHSGGSYEQYF. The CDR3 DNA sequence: TGTGCCAGCAGCGAACATAGCGGGGGATCCTACGAGCAGTACTTC.

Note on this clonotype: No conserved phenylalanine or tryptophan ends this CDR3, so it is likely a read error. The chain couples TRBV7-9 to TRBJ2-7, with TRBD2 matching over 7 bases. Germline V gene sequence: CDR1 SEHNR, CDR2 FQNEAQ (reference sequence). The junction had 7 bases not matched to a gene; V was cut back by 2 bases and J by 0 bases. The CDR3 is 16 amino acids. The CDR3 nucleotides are TGTGCCAGCAGCTTAACGGCGGCGGGAGACTCCTACGAGCAGTACTTG. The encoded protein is CASSLTAAGDSYEQYL.